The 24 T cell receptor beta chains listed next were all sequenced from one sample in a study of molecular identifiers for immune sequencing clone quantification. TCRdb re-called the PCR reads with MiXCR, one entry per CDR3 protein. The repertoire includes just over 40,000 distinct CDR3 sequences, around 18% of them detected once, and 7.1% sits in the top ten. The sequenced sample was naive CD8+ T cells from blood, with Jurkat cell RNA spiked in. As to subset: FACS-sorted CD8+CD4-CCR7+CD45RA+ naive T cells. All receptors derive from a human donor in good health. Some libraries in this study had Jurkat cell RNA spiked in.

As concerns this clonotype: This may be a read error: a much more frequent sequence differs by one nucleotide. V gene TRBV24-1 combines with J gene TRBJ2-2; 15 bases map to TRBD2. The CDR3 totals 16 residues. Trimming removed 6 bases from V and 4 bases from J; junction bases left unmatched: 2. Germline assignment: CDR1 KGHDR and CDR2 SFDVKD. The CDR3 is CATSKGLAGGTGELFF. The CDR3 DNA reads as TGTGCCACCAGTAAGGGACTAGCGGGAGGCACCGGGGAGCTGTTTTTT.

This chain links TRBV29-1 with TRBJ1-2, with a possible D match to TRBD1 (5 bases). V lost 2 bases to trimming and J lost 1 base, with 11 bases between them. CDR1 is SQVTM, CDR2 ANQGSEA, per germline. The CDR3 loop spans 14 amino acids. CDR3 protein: CSVEWDRFNYGYTF. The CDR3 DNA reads TGCAGCGTTGAATGGGACCGATTTAACTATGGCTACACCTTC.

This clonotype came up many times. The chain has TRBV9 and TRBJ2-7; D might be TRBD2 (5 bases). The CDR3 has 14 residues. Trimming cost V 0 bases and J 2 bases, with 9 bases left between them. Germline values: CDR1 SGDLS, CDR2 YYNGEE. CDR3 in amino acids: CASSVVSGPYEQYF. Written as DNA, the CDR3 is TGTGCCAGCAGCGTAGTCAGCGGACCCTACGAGCAGTACTTC.

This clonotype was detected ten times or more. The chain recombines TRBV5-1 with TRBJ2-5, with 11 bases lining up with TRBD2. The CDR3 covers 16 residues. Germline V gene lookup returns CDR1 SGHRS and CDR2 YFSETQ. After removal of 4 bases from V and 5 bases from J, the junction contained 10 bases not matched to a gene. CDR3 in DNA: TGCGCCAGCAGCGCTTATAGCGGGAGGGCCTGGGAGACCCAGTACTTC. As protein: CASSAYSGRAWETQYF.

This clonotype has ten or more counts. CDR3 protein: CASSGTALDSYNEQFF. CDR3 DNA: TGTGCCAGCAGTGGGACTGCCTTAGACTCCTACAATGAGCAGTTCTTC. V gene TRBV27 combines with J gene TRBJ2-1; D is possibly TRBD2 (6 bases). From germline, CDR1 is MNHEY and CDR2 SMNVEV (reference sequence). Trimming shortened V by 5 bases and J by 0 bases, and 14 bases separated the two germline ends. The CDR3 covers 16 residues.

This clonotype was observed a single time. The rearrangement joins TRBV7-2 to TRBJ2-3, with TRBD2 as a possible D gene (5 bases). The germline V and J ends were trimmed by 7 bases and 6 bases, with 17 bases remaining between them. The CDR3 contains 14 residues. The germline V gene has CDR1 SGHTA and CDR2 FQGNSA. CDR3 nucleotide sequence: TGTGCCAGCACCGCCAAGCGGCGTCCCGATACGCAGTATTTT. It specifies CASTAKRRPDTQYF.

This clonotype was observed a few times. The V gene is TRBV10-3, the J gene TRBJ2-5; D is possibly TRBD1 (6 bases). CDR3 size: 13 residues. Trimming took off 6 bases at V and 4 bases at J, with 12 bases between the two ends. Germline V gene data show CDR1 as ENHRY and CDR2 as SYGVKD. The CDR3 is CAIRQGKRETQYF. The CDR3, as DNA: TGTGCCATCAGGCAGGGGAAACGAGAGACCCAGTACTTC.

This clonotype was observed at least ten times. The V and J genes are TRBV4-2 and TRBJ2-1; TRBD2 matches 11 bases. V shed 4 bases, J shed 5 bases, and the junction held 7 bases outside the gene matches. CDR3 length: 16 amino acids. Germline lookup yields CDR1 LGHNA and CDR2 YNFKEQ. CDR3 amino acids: CASSRAGTSGDNEQFF. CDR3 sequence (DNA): TGTGCCAGCAGCCGAGCGGGGACTAGCGGAGACAATGAGCAGTTCTTC.

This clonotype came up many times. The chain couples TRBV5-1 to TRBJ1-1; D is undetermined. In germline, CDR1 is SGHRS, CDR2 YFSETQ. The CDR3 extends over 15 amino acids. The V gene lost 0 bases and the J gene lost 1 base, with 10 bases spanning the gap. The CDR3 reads CASSLDLEKNTEAFF. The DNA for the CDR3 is TGCGCCAGCAGCTTGGACCTCGAAAAGAACACTGAAGCTTTCTTT.

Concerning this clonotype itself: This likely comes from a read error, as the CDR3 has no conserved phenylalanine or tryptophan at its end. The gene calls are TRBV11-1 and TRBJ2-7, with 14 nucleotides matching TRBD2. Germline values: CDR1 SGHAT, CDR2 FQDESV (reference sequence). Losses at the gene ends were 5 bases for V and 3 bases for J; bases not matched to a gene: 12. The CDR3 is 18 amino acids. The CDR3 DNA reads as TGTGCCAGCAGCCGTCGTTGGGGACTAGCGGGAGTGGACTACGAGCAGTACTCC. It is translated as CASSRRWGLAGVDYEQYS.

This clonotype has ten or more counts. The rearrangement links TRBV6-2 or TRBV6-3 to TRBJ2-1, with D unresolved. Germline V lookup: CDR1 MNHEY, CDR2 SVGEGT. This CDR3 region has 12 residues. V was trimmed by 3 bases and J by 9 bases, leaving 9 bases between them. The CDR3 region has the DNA TGTGCCAGCAGTTATCCGAGCTTTGAGCAGTTCTTC. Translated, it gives CASSYPSFEQFF.

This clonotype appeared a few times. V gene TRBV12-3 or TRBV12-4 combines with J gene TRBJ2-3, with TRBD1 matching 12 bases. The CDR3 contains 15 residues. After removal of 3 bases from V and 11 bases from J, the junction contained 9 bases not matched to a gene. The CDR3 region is CASSFWDRGRRGQYF. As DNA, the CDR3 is TGTGCCAGCAGTTTCTGGGACAGGGGGCGTCGTGGGCAGTATTTT.

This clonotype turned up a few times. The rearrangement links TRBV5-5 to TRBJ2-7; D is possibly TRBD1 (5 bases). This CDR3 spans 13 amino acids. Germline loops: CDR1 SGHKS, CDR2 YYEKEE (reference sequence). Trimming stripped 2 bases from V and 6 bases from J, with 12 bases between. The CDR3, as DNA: TGTGCCAGCAGCTTAGGTGTGGGGCCCGAGCAGTACTTC. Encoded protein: CASSLGVGPEQYF. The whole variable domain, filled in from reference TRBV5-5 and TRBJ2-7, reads DAGVTQSPTHLIKTRGQQVTLRCSPISGHKSVSWYQQVLGQGPQFIFQYYEKEERGRGNFPDRFSARQFPNYSSELNVNALLLGDSALYLCASSLGVGPEQYFGPGTRLTVT.

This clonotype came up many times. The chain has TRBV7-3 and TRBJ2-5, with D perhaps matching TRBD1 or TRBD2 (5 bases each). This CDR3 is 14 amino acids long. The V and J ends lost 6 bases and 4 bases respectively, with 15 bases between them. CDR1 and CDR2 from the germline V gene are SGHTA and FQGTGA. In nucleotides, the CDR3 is TGTGCCAGCAGTTCATCCGGGACGGGAGAGACCCAGTACTTC. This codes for CASSSSGTGETQYF.

The CDR3 DNA reads TGTGCCAGCAGTTACGGTGCCGGGCTGTCCTACAATGAGCAGTTCTTC. Translated: CASSYGAGLSYNEQFF. This sequence joins TRBV6-5 and TRBJ2-1; D remains ambiguous. Trimming removed 2 bases at V and 1 base at J, with 12 bases between. The CDR3 sequence is 16 residues long. In germline, CDR1 is MNHEY, CDR2 SVGAGI.

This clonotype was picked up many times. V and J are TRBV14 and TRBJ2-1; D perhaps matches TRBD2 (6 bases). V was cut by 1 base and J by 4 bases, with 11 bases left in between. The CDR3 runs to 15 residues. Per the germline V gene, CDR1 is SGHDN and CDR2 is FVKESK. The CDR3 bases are TGTGCCAGCAGCCAAGTACCCGGGACTTACAATGAGCAGTTCTTC. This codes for CASSQVPGTYNEQFF.

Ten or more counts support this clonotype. In DNA, the CDR3 is TGTGCCAGCAGTTCCCCTGAACGGACAGGGTACACCGGGGAGCTGTTTTTT. It yields the protein CASSSPERTGYTGELFF. The V gene is TRBV27, the J gene TRBJ2-2; TRBD1 aligns across 8 bases. This CDR3 has 17 residues. In germline, CDR1 is MNHEY, CDR2 SMNVEV (reference sequence). The junction had 10 bases not matched to a gene; V was cut back by 4 bases and J by 3 bases.

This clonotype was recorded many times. The CDR3 sequence: CSSLQTYNEQFF. The DNA for the CDR3 is TGCAGTTCTCTTCAAACCTACAATGAGCAGTTCTTC. The chain recombines TRBV20-1 with TRBJ2-1, with unresolved D. CDR3 size: 12 residues. The ends were cut back, 8 bases at V and 2 bases at J, with 10 bases in the middle. Germline values: CDR1 DFQATT, CDR2 SNEGSKA (reference sequence).

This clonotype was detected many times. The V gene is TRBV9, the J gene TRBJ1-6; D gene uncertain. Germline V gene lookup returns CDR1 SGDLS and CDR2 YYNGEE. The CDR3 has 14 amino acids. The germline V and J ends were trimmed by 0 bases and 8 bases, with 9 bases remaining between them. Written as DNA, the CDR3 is TGTGCCAGCAGCGTAGGGGGTTCGGATTCACCCCTCCACTTT. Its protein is CASSVGGSDSPLHF.

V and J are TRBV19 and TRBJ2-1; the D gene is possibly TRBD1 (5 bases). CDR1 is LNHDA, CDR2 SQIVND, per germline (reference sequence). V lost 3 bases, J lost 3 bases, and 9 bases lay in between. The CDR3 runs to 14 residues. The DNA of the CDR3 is TGTGCCAGTAGTATGGCGACAGTCTACAATGAGCAGTTCTTC. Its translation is CASSMATVYNEQFF.

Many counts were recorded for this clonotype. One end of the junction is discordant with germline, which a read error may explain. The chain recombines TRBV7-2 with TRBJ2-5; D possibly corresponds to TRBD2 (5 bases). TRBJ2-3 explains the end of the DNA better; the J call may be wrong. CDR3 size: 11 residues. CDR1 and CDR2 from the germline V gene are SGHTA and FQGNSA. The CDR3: CASSLEGTQYF. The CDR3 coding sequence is TGTGCCAGCAGTTTAGAGGGTACGCAGTATTTT.

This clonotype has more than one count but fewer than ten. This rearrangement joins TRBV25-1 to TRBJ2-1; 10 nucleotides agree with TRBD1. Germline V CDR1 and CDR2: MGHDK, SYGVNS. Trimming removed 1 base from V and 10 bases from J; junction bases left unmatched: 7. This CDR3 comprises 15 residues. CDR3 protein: CASSELETGGREQFF. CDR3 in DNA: TGTGCCAGCAGTGAATTAGAGACAGGGGGCCGGGAGCAGTTCTTC.

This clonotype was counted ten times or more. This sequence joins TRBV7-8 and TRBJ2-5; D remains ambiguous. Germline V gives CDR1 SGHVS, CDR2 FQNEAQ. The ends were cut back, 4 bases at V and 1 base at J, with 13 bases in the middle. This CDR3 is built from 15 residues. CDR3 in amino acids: CASSSTPRSQETQYF. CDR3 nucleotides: TGTGCCAGCAGCTCTACTCCAAGGTCCCAAGAGACCCAGTACTTC.

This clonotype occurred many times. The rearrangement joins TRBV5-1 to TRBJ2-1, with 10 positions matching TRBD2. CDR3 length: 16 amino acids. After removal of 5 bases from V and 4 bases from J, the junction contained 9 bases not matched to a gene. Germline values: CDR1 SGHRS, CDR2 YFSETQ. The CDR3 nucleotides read TGCGCCAGCAGTCATTATAGCGGGAGGCAATACAATGAGCAGTTCTTC. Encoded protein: CASSHYSGRQYNEQFF.